This TCR beta chain was obtained from a study of T-cell reconstitution after alpha-beta-depleted transplantation in children. V was cut by 8 bases and J by 0 bases, with 25 bases left in between. The CDR3 covers 18 residues. Preparation of the TCRbeta library was carried out with unique molecular identifiers. TCRdb ran MiXCR on the PCR reads and lists one entry per CDR3 protein. The data contain over 200,000 distinct CDR3 sequences, 8% to 9.5% of them seen just once; the ten biggest clones take up less than 8%. This clonotype was counted only a few times. The receptor was isolated from a human donor who donated a stem cell graft to a child with acute lymphoblastic leukemia. The specimen was PBMCs from the stem cell graft donor, collected from the stem cell graft. The chain is built from TRBV12-3 or TRBV12-4 and TRBJ1-2, with a possible D match to TRBD1 (6 bases). CDR3 nucleotides: TGTGCCAGCTCCGGTCTGCAGGGGAAAGCTACTACTAACTATGGCTACACCTTC. Encoded protein: CASSGLQGKATTNYGYTF.